This TCR beta chain was identified during a study of a mutant IDH1 vaccine in newly diagnosed glioma. Of note for this clone: Its antigen remains unknown.

TCRdb's table, derived via immunoSEQ multiplex PCR, lists solely in-frame clones and lacks some. Of tens of thousands of clones in the sample, 81% were seen once. This sample's time point: week 47, end of study. It was 300 ug of mutant IDH1 20-mer peptide that made up each vaccine dose, given with topical imiquimod. The CDR3 is 12 residues long. In germline, CDR1 is SGDLS, CDR2 YYNGEE. The V end was cut by 4 bases, the J end by 9 bases, with 11 bases between. This sequence originates from a man aged 40-50 years with glioma. This chain connects TRBV9 to TRBJ2-1, with D hard to call. The source was PBMCs, collected from a glioma patient whose treatment included an IDH1 peptide vaccine. The CDR3 is CASSPDRFEQFF. The CDR3, as DNA: TGTGCCAGCAGCCCGGACCGGTTTGAGCAGTTCTTC.